Detailed here is one T cell receptor beta chain. Its specificity is unknown. The CDR3 sequence is 16 residues long. V gave up 3 bases and J gave up 4 bases, with 19 bases separating them. Germline lookup yields CDR1 SQVTM and CDR2 ANQGSEA. The sample originates from a study of cytomegalovirus exposure and HLA in healthy donors. Study-level points and caveats: Immune exposure was documented only through CMV serostatus. Common viral pathogens seemed to be connected with several of the most significant clusters, according to a later analysis.

PCR employed 60 Vbeta and 13 Jbeta primers. TCRdb keeps only in-frame clones here, not all; method: immunoSEQ multiplex PCR. Among some 150,000 clones listed, about four fifths were seen once. This TCR was recovered from a male donor in good health and CMV-seronegative. The gene calls are TRBV29-1 and TRBJ2-1, with TRBD2 as a possible D gene (6 bases). The sample consisted of PBMCs. As DNA, the CDR3 is TGCAGCGTTGAGGGAACGGTCGGCGGGGATTACAATGAGCAGTTCTTC. This sequence encodes CSVEGTVGGDYNEQFF.